The 28 T cell receptor beta chains listed next were all sequenced from one sample in a study of blood T cell repertoires in COVID-19. TCRdb's table, derived via immunoSEQ multiplex PCR, lists solely in-frame clones and lacks some. The table records some 200,000 clones, 86% of them present only once. Sample: peripheral blood. The receptors shown here come from a man in his sixties or seventies with acute or convalescent COVID-19.

The rearrangement uses TRBV5-1 and TRBJ2-2; D is ambiguous. This CDR3 is built from 14 residues. Trimming stripped 4 bases from V and 0 bases from J, with 7 bases between. Germline loops: CDR1 SGHRS, CDR2 YFSETQ. The CDR3 loop is CASSPTSNTGELFF. DNA for the CDR3: TGCGCCAGCAGCCCGACATCGAACACCGGGGAGCTGTTTTTT.

The chain has TRBV19 and TRBJ2-5, with 9 bases that match TRBD1. The germline CDR1 and CDR2 sequences are LNHDA and SQIVND (reference sequence). After removal of 3 bases from V and 2 bases from J, the junction contained 4 bases not matched to a gene. This CDR3 contains 15 residues. CDR3 amino acids: CASSMEGTGQETQYF. The DNA of the CDR3 is TGTGCCAGTAGTATGGAAGGGACAGGGCAAGAGACCCAGTACTTC.

This clone was seen only a few times. The V and J genes are TRBV19 and TRBJ1-5; TRBD1 aligns across 8 bases. J lost 0 bases, V lost 4 bases, and 8 bases had no gene match. The germline gives CDR1 LNHDA, CDR2 SQIVND (reference sequence). The CDR3 totals 17 residues. CDR3 loop: CASSTLQGGYSNQPQHF. DNA for the CDR3: TGTGCCAGTAGTACACTACAGGGGGGTTATAGCAATCAGCCCCAGCATTTT.

The genes are TRBV10-1 and TRBJ1-6; no reliable D call. The length of the CDR3 is 13 residues. Trimming removed 5 bases from V and 6 bases from J, with 8 bases in between. Germline CDR1 WNHNN, CDR2 SYGVQD (reference sequence). The CDR3 region has the DNA TGCGCCAGCAGTATATCGTCTAATTCACCCCTCCACTTT. Translated: CASSISSNSPLHF.

V usage is TRBV27 and J usage is TRBJ1-2, with D uncertain. The CDR3 runs 13 residues. The V gene lost 6 bases and the J gene lost 4 bases, with 12 bases spanning the gap. Per the germline V gene, CDR1 is MNHEY and CDR2 is SMNVEV (reference sequence). CDR3 sequence (DNA): TGTGCCAGCAGCCTAGCTCCCCCCTATGGCTACACCTTC. Translated: CASSLAPPYGYTF.

The chain joins TRBV6-5 to TRBJ1-3; no definite D call. V dropped 0 bases and J dropped 0 bases, with 9 bases sitting between them. CDR3 size: 16 residues. Germline lookup yields CDR1 MNHEY and CDR2 SVGAGI. CDR3 DNA: TGTGCCAGCAGTTACTCAGCCATAATCTCTGGAAACACCATATATTTT. It specifies CASSYSAIISGNTIYF.

The V call is TRBV3-1 (or the pseudogene TRBV3-2), the J call TRBJ2-7; 7 nucleotides match TRBD2. V lost 6 bases to trimming and J lost 5 bases; unmatched junction nucleotides: 7. Germline V lookup: CDR1 LGHDT, CDR2 YNNKEL (reference sequence). The CDR3 covers 13 residues. DNA of the CDR3: TGTGCCAGCAGATCCCTTGGGGGGGACGAGCAGTACTTC. This encodes CASRSLGGDEQYF.

The chain combines TRBV3-1 (or the pseudogene TRBV3-2) with TRBJ2-7, with D tentatively TRBD1 (6 bases). CDR3 length equals 14 residues. V gave up 5 bases and J gave up 0 bases, with 11 bases separating them. CDR1 and CDR2 (germline): LGHDT, YNNKEL (reference sequence). The CDR3 sequence: CASSARGSSYEQYF. The CDR3 coding sequence is TGTGCCAGCAGCGCGAGGGGGAGCTCCTACGAGCAGTACTTC.

The J gene is TRBJ2-2, the V gene TRBV7-8; the D is unclear. Trimming removed 1 base at V and 1 base at J, with 10 bases between. The germline gives CDR1 SGHVS, CDR2 FQNEAQ. The CDR3 covers 16 residues. CDR3 protein: CASSLEQLLNTGELFF. Written as DNA, the CDR3 is TGTGCCAGCAGCTTAGAACAGCTACTGAACACCGGGGAGCTGTTTTTT.

V and J are TRBV28 and TRBJ2-1; weak D call: TRBD1 (6 bases). The CDR3 consists of 12 residues. The germline V gene encodes CDR1 MDHEN and CDR2 SYDVKM. V shed 6 bases and J shed 9 bases, with 12 bases lying between them. CDR3 nucleotide sequence: TGTGCCAGCAGCCTCAGGGGCAGTGAGCAGTTCTTC. It encodes CASSLRGSEQFF.

The genes are TRBV5-1 and TRBJ2-5; TRBD2 is a possible D gene (6 bases). The germline V gene has CDR1 SGHRS and CDR2 YFSETQ. The CDR3 length is 14 residues. Deletions cut 3 bases from V and 5 bases from J, with 14 bases between. The CDR3 is CASSSGGVGETQYF. As DNA, the CDR3 is TGCGCCAGCAGCTCTGGAGGGGTGGGGGAGACCCAGTACTTC.

The chain combines TRBV10-1 with TRBJ1-5; D is ambiguous. The germline gives CDR1 WNHNN, CDR2 SYGVQD (reference sequence). V lost 9 bases, J lost 0 bases, and 9 bases lay in between. The CDR3 spans 13 residues. The DNA of the CDR3 is TGCGCCAGTAGTTTTAATAGCAATCAGCCCCAGCATTTT. Residues: CASSFNSNQPQHF.

V gene TRBV28 combines with J gene TRBJ1-1; TRBD1 agrees at 8 bases. CDR3 size: 14 residues. The V segment lost 4 bases and the J segment 8 bases; nucleotides outside the gene matches: 9. Germline lookup yields CDR1 MDHEN and CDR2 SYDVKM. The DNA for the CDR3 is TGTGCCAGCAGTTCGCGGACAGGGAGACCCGAAGCTTTCTTT. Translated: CASSSRTGRPEAFF.

The rearrangement uses TRBV19 and TRBJ2-1; TRBD2 agrees at 13 bases. The CDR3 sequence is 16 residues long. The V gene end was trimmed by 1 base and the J gene end by 11 bases; junction bases not matched to a gene: 8. CDR1 is LNHDA, CDR2 SQIVND, per germline (reference sequence). This CDR3 is CASSIVSTSGGVQQFF. CDR3 DNA: TGTGCCAGTAGTATAGTTAGCACTAGCGGGGGGGTTCAGCAGTTCTTC.

J is TRBJ1-3 and V is TRBV19, with D unresolved. The germline V gene has CDR1 LNHDA and CDR2 SQIVND (reference sequence). The CDR3 covers 15 residues. Trimming shortened V by 9 bases and J by 0 bases, and 15 bases separated the two germline ends. The CDR3 DNA is TGTGCCAGCCAGTCTGAGGTGTCCTCTGGAAACACCATATATTTT. As protein: CASQSEVSSGNTIYF.

The chain carries TRBV6-4 and TRBJ1-2; TRBD1 is a possible D gene (5 bases). Germline CDR1 MRHNA, CDR2 SNTAGT. The CDR3 covers 15 residues. V was pared by 2 bases and J by 6 bases, with 16 bases between. CDR3: CASSDKQEWGDGYTF. CDR3 DNA: TGTGCCAGCAGTGACAAACAGGAGTGGGGTGATGGCTACACCTTC.

The chain employs TRBV2 and TRBJ2-7, with D tentatively TRBD1 (5 bases). CDR3 length: 14 residues. Trimming removed 7 bases from V and 3 bases from J, with 16 bases in between. Germline V CDR1 and CDR2: SNHLY, FYNNEI. CDR3 bases: TGTGCCAGCACCGAAAGGGGTTTGGTCTACGAGCAGTACTTC. Protein: CASTERGLVYEQYF.

This clone has just a few counts. The chain carries TRBV11-2 and TRBJ2-2, with a weak D call TRBD2 (5 bases). The CDR3 has 13 amino acids. Germline lookup yields CDR1 SGHAT and CDR2 FQNNGV. V lost 0 bases to trimming and J lost 13 bases, with 12 bases between them. CDR3 bases: TGTGCCAGCAGCTTAGACAGAGTGGCGGGGCTGTTTTTT. It translates to CASSLDRVAGLFF.

The chain's CDR3 is CASSPQERETQYF. The CDR3 DNA sequence: TGTGCCAGCAGCCCACAGGAAAGAGAGACCCAGTACTTC. The gene calls are TRBV7-3 and TRBJ2-5; maybe TRBD1 (5 bases). The CDR3 runs 13 residues. V was pared by 5 bases and J by 4 bases, with 11 bases between. Germline loops: CDR1 SGHTA, CDR2 FQGTGA.

The chain couples TRBV9 to TRBJ2-3; 8 bases are shared with TRBD2. V gave up 0 bases and J gave up 5 bases; unmatched junction bases: 8. Germline V gene data show CDR1 as SGDLS and CDR2 as YYNGEE. This CDR3 region has 16 residues. CDR3 region: CASSVEASGLEDTQYF. The CDR3 nucleotides read TGTGCCAGCAGCGTAGAGGCTAGCGGGCTGGAAGATACGCAGTATTTT.

The CDR3 nucleotides are TGCGCCAGCAGCTTGGACAGTGGGGGCGATCAGCCCCAGCATTTT. As protein: CASSLDSGGDQPQHF. The chain joins TRBV5-1 to TRBJ1-5, with D possibly matching TRBD1 (6 bases). Trimming took off 0 bases at V and 5 bases at J, with 12 bases between the two ends. This CDR3 region has 15 residues. Looked up from germline, CDR1 is SGHRS and CDR2 is YFSETQ.

The chain joins TRBV18 to TRBJ1-4, with 9 bases lining up with TRBD1. The CDR3 runs to 14 residues. CDR1 KGHSH and CDR2 LQKENI come from the germline V gene. V dropped 6 bases and J dropped 3; count of bases not matched to a gene: 2. CDR3 sequence: CASSRDRANEKLFF. CDR3 DNA: TGTGCCAGCTCTCGGGACAGGGCTAATGAAAAACTGTTTTTT.

The chain links TRBV28 to TRBJ2-7; D possibly corresponds to TRBD2 (5 bases). This CDR3 spans 14 amino acids. With 4 bases removed from V and 6 bases from J, the gap between germline ends came to 16 bases. CDR1 MDHEN and CDR2 SYDVKM come from the germline V gene. In DNA form, the CDR3 reads TGTGCCAGCAGTTCCTCCCGACTGGCGGGCGAGCAGTACTTC. It is translated as CASSSSRLAGEQYF.

The chain carries TRBV5-4 and TRBJ1-2; 9 nucleotides match TRBD1. CDR1 is SGHNT, CDR2 YYREEE, per germline (reference sequence). This CDR3 comprises 14 residues. The ends lost 3 bases at V and 6 bases at J; junction bases unmatched: 6. CDR3 loop: CASSWTGDRDGYTF. As DNA, the CDR3 is TGTGCCAGCAGCTGGACAGGGGACAGGGATGGCTACACCTTC. Complete variable domain (other parts from reference TRBV5-4 and TRBJ1-2): ETGVTQSPTHLIKTRGQQVTLRCSSQSGHNTVSWYQQALGQGPQFIFQYYREEENGRGNFPPRFSGLQFPNYSSELNVNALELDDSALYLCASSWTGDRDGYTFGSGTRLTVV.

The chain employs TRBV30 and TRBJ1-1, with D perhaps TRBD1 (5 bases). The germline V and J ends were trimmed by 1 base and 0 bases, with 9 bases remaining between them. CDR1 is GTSNPN and CDR2 is SVGIG in the germline V gene (reference sequence). CDR3 length: 14 amino acids. The CDR3 coding sequence is TGTGCCTGGAGTGGACAGACCATGAACACTGAAGCTTTCTTT. Translation gives CAWSGQTMNTEAFF.

This chain connects TRBV28 to TRBJ1-5; possible D gene TRBD1, 5 bases. The CDR3 is 13 residues long. V dropped 6 bases and J dropped 7 bases, with 13 bases sitting between them. In germline, CDR1 is MDHEN, CDR2 SYDVKM. In DNA form, the CDR3 reads TGTGCCAGCAGACTCCCGGGGGGACAGCCCCAGCATTTT. This sequence encodes CASRLPGGQPQHF. Using reference TRBV28 and TRBJ1-5 for the parts outside the CDR3, the full variable domain is DVKVTQSSRYLVKRTGEKVFLECVQDMDHENMFWYRQDPGLGLRLIYFSYDVKMKEKGDIPEGYSVSREKKERFSLILESASTNQTSMYLCASRLPGGQPQHFGDGTRLSIL.

This rearrangement joins TRBV29-1 to TRBJ2-7; weak D call: TRBD2 (6 bases). The V gene's germline CDR1 is SQVTM and CDR2 ANQGSEA. V shed 3 bases and J shed 0 bases, with 15 bases lying between them. The CDR3 sequence is 15 residues long. For the CDR3, the DNA is TGCAGCGTTGACCTCGGGGCGGGAAGCTCCTACGAGCAGTACTTC. Translating gives CSVDLGAGSSYEQYF.

The CDR3 loop is CASRRTSGGPKSDTQYF. The CDR3 DNA reads TGCGCCAGCAGACGGACTAGCGGGGGACCTAAATCAGATACGCAGTATTTT. This sequence joins TRBV5-1 and TRBJ2-3; 13 positions match TRBD2. From germline, CDR1 is SGHRS and CDR2 YFSETQ. The V segment lost 5 bases and the J segment 4 bases; nucleotides outside the gene matches: 10. The CDR3 extends over 17 amino acids. The full variable domain, rest sourced from reference TRBV5-1 and TRBJ2-3, is KAGVTQTPRYLIKTRGQQVTLSCSPISGHRSVSWYQQTPGQGLQFLFEYFSETQRNKGNFPGRFSGRQFSNSRSEMNVSTLELGDSALYLCASRRTSGGPKSDTQYFGPGTRLTVL.